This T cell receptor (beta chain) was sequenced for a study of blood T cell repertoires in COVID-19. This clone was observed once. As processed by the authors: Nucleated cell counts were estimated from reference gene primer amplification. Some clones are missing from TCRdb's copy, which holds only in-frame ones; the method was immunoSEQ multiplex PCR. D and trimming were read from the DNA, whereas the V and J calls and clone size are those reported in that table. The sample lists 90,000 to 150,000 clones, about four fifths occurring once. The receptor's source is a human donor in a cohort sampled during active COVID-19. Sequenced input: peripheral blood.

The CDR3 DNA sequence: TGTGCCAGCAGCTTGTTAGCAGCCGGGAGGAACACCGGGGAGCTGTTTTTT. Its translation is CASSLLAAGRNTGELFF. The chain employs TRBV5-6 and TRBJ2-2; possible D gene TRBD2, 6 bases. CDR3 length: 17 amino acids. In germline, CDR1 is SGHDT, CDR2 YYEEEE. The ends were cut back, 1 base at V and 1 base at J, with 14 bases in the middle.